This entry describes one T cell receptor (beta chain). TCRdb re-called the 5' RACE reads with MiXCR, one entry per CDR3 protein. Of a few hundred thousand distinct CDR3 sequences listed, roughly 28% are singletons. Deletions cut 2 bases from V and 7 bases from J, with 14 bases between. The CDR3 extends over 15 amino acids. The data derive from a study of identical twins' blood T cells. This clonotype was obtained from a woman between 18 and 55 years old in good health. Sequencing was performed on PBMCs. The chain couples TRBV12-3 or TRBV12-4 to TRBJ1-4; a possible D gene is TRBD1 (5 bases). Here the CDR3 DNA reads TGTGCCAGCAGTTTATCGGGGGAGGGTAGTGAAAAACTGTTTTTT. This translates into CASSLSGEGSEKLFF.